Following are 21 T cell receptor beta chains from one sample sequenced in a study of blood T cells in healthy people across ages. Combining a sample-barcoded 5' primer with a J-beta primer mix, a second PCR ran for about 7 to 11 cycles. Via MiXCR, TCRdb re-called the 5' RACE reads, giving one row per CDR3 protein. Of 1.5 million to 2 million distinct CDR3 sequences in the sample, about 49% are singletons; the top ten hold roughly 2.1%. Sequenced input: blood. These receptors all stem from a woman between 40 and 50 years old in good health.

The chain recombines TRBV7-2 with TRBJ2-7; the match to TRBD2 covers 16 bases. The CDR3 consists of 19 residues. Germline V lookup: CDR1 SGHTA, CDR2 FQGNSA. J was trimmed by 0 bases and V by 5 bases; bases with no gene match: 10. The DNA for the CDR3 is TGTGCCAGCAGCACAAGACCGGGACTAGCGGGGGGGAGCTCCTACGAGCAGTACTTC. It translates to CASSTRPGLAGGSSYEQYF.

This chain links TRBV4-1 with TRBJ1-5; weak D call: TRBD1 (5 bases). The CDR3 length is 16 residues. V gave up 1 base and J gave up 4 bases, with 14 bases separating them. Germline V CDR1 and CDR2: MGHRA, YSYEKL. The CDR3 region has the DNA TGCGCCAGCAGCCAAGGGGGGAGCATATATAATCAGCCCCAGCATTTT. It encodes CASSQGGSIYNQPQHF.

This chain joins TRBV9 and TRBJ2-5; the D gene is possibly TRBD1 (6 bases). The end of the DNA aligns better with TRBJ2-7, so the J call may be wrong. The CDR3 length is 16 residues. Per the germline V gene, CDR1 is SGDLS and CDR2 is YYNGEE. CDR3 bases: TGTGCCAGCAGCGGTGACCCCGACAGGCCAACCTACGAGCAGTACTTC. It translates to CASSGDPDRPTYEQYF.

This chain connects TRBV6-1 to TRBJ1-2, with D possibly TRBD1 on 5 matching bases. V lost 3 bases and J 4 bases, leaving 9 bases between the germline ends. The CDR3 runs 13 residues. Germline V gene sequence: CDR1 MNHNS, CDR2 SASEGT. DNA for the CDR3: TGTGCCAGCAGTGATGAGGGGACCTATGGCTACACCTTC. Translating gives CASSDEGTYGYTF.

Here the CDR3 reads CAISDRINSPLHF. CDR3 bases: TGTGCCATTTCGGACAGAATTAATTCACCCCTCCACTTT. This chain connects TRBV6-5 to TRBJ1-6; D may be TRBD1 (6 bases). The CDR3 is 13 amino acids. CDR1 and CDR2 from the germline V gene are MNHEY and SVGAGI. The ends were cut back, 10 bases at V and 6 bases at J, with 13 bases in the middle.

The chain joins TRBV6-5 to TRBJ1-1; D possibly corresponds to TRBD1 (6 bases). The CDR3 totals 16 residues. With 6 bases removed from V and 0 bases from J, the gap between germline ends came to 17 bases. Germline loops: CDR1 MNHEY, CDR2 SVGAGI. The CDR3 DNA reads TGTGCCAGCAGCTCTGTGGGGGCTCCTATGAACACTGAAGCTTTCTTT. Encoded protein: CASSSVGAPMNTEAFF.

The chain recombines TRBV6-1 with TRBJ2-3; a possible D gene is TRBD2 (7 bases). The V end lost 7 bases, the J end lost 2 bases, and 19 bases lay between the germline ends. The CDR3 is 16 residues long. Germline-derived CDR1 and CDR2 are MNHNS and SASEGT. The DNA of the CDR3 is TGTGCCAGCACTGCGACCGCGGGGGCGATCACAGATACGCAGTATTTT. Translating gives CASTATAGAITDTQYF.

This chain links TRBV2 with TRBJ1-2; possibly TRBD1 for D (5 bases). The CDR3 extends over 16 amino acids. V shed 9 bases and J shed 0 bases, with 20 bases lying between them. Germline CDR1 reads SNHLY; CDR2 reads FYNNEI. The CDR3 loop is CARPGRGGHSNYGYTF. CDR3 DNA: TGTGCCAGACCGGGGAGGGGCGGCCACTCTAACTATGGCTACACCTTC.

This chain joins TRBV12-3 or TRBV12-4 and TRBJ2-1; 9 positions match TRBD2. The ends lost 0 bases at V and 3 bases at J; junction bases unmatched: 6. This CDR3 has 17 residues. The CDR3 sequence: CASSLAAGGIIYNEQFF. The CDR3 DNA reads as TGTGCCAGCAGTTTAGCGGCGGGGGGGATAATCTACAATGAGCAGTTCTTC.

The chain combines TRBV7-2 with TRBJ1-5; the match to TRBD1 covers 8 bases. CDR1 and CDR2 (germline): SGHTA, FQGNSA. The CDR3 is made up of 16 amino acids. Losses at the gene ends were 8 bases for V and 2 bases for J; bases not matched to a gene: 11. The CDR3 bases are TGTGCCAGCGGACCAGGACAGGGCGGAGGCAATCAGCCCCAGCATTTT. This gives the protein CASGPGQGGGNQPQHF.

V and J are TRBV12-3 or TRBV12-4 and TRBJ1-5; the match to TRBD1 covers 9 bases. This CDR3 region has 16 residues. J lost 2 bases, V lost 1 base, and 3 bases had no gene match. CDR3 in DNA: TGTGCCAGCAGTTTAGAGACAGGGGGGGGCAATCAGCCCCAGCATTTT. It yields the protein CASSLETGGGNQPQHF.

In the case of this clonotype: The junction does not match germline at one end; this may be a read error. In DNA, the CDR3 is TGTGCCAGCAGCTACCGGAAGACTAGCGGGGGCCCCACAGATACGCGGTATTTT. Protein sequence: CASSYRKTSGGPTDTRYF. The rearrangement joins TRBV5-8 to TRBJ2-3, with TRBD2 matching 12 bases. From germline, CDR1 is SGHTS and CDR2 YDEGEE. This CDR3 spans 18 amino acids. Using reference TRBV5-8 and TRBJ2-3 for the parts outside the CDR3, the full variable domain is EAGVTQSPTHLIKTRGQQATLRCSPISGHTSVYWYQQALGLGLQFLLWYDEGEERNRGNFPPRFSGRQFPNYSSELNVNALELEDSALYLCASSYRKTSGGPTDTRYFGPGTRLTVL.

Concerning this clonotype itself: One junction end does not reproduce the germline sequence, and a read error may be involved. The J gene is TRBJ2-1, the V gene TRBV7-9; D remains unclear. This CDR3 has 14 amino acids. Germline CDR1 and CDR2: SEHNR and FQNEAQ (reference sequence). CDR3 protein: CASSSTPSYNERFF. The CDR3 coding sequence is TGTGCCAGCAGCTCGACACCTTCCTACAATGAGCGGTTCTTC.

The chain recombines TRBV6-1 with TRBJ2-5; D may correspond to TRBD1 or TRBD2 (5 bases each). V gave up 4 bases and J gave up 2 bases, with 17 bases separating them. Germline V gene sequence: CDR1 MNHNS, CDR2 SASEGT. The CDR3 has 16 amino acids. CDR3 sequence reads: CASSAWGTANQETQYF. The CDR3 DNA sequence: TGTGCCAGCAGTGCCTGGGGGACGGCCAATCAAGAGACCCAGTACTTC.

With regard to this clonotype: A junction boundary mismatches the germline segment, possibly from a read error. Written as DNA, the CDR3 is TGTGCCAGCAGCTTAGTTGGGACTTCAAAAGAGACCCAGTACTTC. Translated, it gives CASSLVGTSKETQYF. The chain has TRBV5-1 and TRBJ2-5, with TRBD2 as a possible D gene (6 bases). Looked up from germline, CDR1 is SGHRS and CDR2 is YFSETQ. The CDR3 is 15 residues long.

This clonotype was detected only once. The rearrangement joins TRBV6-6 to TRBJ1-2; D ambiguous. The CDR3 contains 14 residues. Trimming took 3 bases from V and 1 from J, leaving 9 bases between them. Per germline, CDR1 MNHNY and CDR2 SVGAGI (reference sequence). For the CDR3, the DNA is TGTGCCAGCAGTTATCCCGAGAATAACTATGGCTACACCTTC. Translating it yields CASSYPENNYGYTF.

This sequence joins TRBV4-1 and TRBJ2-1; D uncertain. Trimming left V 4 bases short and J 5 bases short, with 15 bases between. The germline gives CDR1 MGHRA, CDR2 YSYEKL. The CDR3 runs 15 residues. The CDR3 coding sequence is TGCGCCAGCAGCCCGGACGCGACACGACACAATGAGCAGTTCTTC. Translating gives CASSPDATRHNEQFF.

The V gene is TRBV4-3, the J gene TRBJ1-2; D call uncertain. Looked up from germline, CDR1 is LGHNA and CDR2 is YSLEER. CDR3 length: 15 amino acids. V shed 1 base and J shed 4 bases, with 13 bases lying between them. The CDR3 loop reads CASSQVASNSYGYTF. CDR3 coding DNA: TGCGCCAGCAGCCAAGTGGCCAGCAACTCCTATGGCTACACCTTC.

The chain employs TRBV7-6 and TRBJ2-4, with 10 bases aligning to TRBD2. The J call could be wrong; TRBJ2-5 is a better fit for the DNA end. Germline V lookup: CDR1 SGHVS, CDR2 FNYEAQ. The CDR3 spans 15 residues. The CDR3 here is CASSLAAGGRVTQYF. CDR3 nucleotides: TGTGCCAGCAGCTTAGCAGCGGGGGGGCGTGTGACCCAGTACTTC.

The CDR3 DNA sequence: TGTGCCTCCTCGACGGGGCAGCACACCTACGAGCAGTACTTC. Protein product: CASSTGQHTYEQYF. The chain couples TRBV21-1 to TRBJ2-7; the DNA was not compared with TRBD1, the D call given in the table. TRBV21-1 is a documented pseudogene. The CDR3 covers 14 residues.

The CDR3 spells CARNSRDKKNSPLHF. The CDR3 region has the DNA TGCGCCAGAAACTCCCGGGACAAGAAAAATTCACCCCTCCACTTT. The V gene is TRBV5-1, the J gene TRBJ1-6; perhaps TRBD1 as D (6 bases). Per germline, CDR1 SGHRS and CDR2 YFSETQ. The CDR3 contains 15 residues. V lost 8 bases and J lost 7, with 19 bases in between. The variable domain in full, completed from reference TRBV5-1 and TRBJ1-6, reads KAGVTQTPRYLIKTRGQQVTLSCSPISGHRSVSWYQQTPGQGLQFLFEYFSETQRNKGNFPGRFSGRQFSNSRSEMNVSTLELGDSALYLCARNSRDKKNSPLHFGNGTRLTVT.